This TCR beta chain was captured in a study of PD-L1 blockade in urothelial cancer. At the level of the study: About 85% of the roughly 29 patients comprised males who had bladder-origin urothelial cancer.

Repertoires were generated with immunoSEQ multiplex PCR, while TCRdb's copy carries only in-frame clones and drops some. The data hold approximately 50,000 clones, with 87% observed a single time. The CDR3 spans 14 residues. V was trimmed by 1 base and J by 2 bases, leaving 9 bases between them. The germline CDR1 and CDR2 sequences are SGHVS and FQNEAQ. The sequence was collected from a man aged 60 to 69 with urothelial cancer. Sequencing was performed on PBMCs, taken around atezolizumab (anti-PD-L1) treatment. The rearrangement links TRBV7-8 to TRBJ2-7; D may be TRBD2 (6 bases). The CDR3 protein is CASSLGLDAYEQYF. Here the CDR3 DNA reads TGTGCCAGCAGCTTAGGACTAGATGCCTACGAGCAGTACTTC.